Following are 9 T cell receptor beta chains from one sample sequenced in a study of T cell clusters in autoimmune cytopenias. Tens of thousands of genome equivalents of blood DNA were amplified for TRB. Multiplex touch-down PCR amplified TRB using TRB-A and TRB-B pools in one tube. TCRdb reanalyzed the multiplex PCR reads and collapses them to one entry per CDR3 protein, without DNA. The specimen's table records roughly 2,200 distinct CDR3 sequences. The specimen was peripheral blood. All receptors derive from a human donor with an autoimmune cytopenia or autoimmune hepatitis (not recorded which).

Considering frequency, this clonotype is medium-sized. V gene TRBV5-6 combines with J gene TRBJ1-6. Germline CDR1 is SGHDT and CDR2 is YYEEEE. The CDR3 loop spans 13 amino acids. The CDR3 is CASSLGVNSPLHF.

Frequency places this clonotype as medium-sized. The rearrangement links TRBV7-9 to TRBJ2-1. Germline CDR1 SEHNR, CDR2 FQNEAQ (reference sequence). The CDR3 totals 12 residues. Here the CDR3 reads CASSHRGNEQFF.

This chain links TRBV4-1 with TRBJ2-2; as DNA is missing, the TRBD1 call by TCRdb cannot be tested. The CDR3 runs 17 residues. Germline V CDR1 and CDR2: MGHRA, YSYEKL. This CDR3 is CASSQEVAPFGTGELFF.

This clonotype shows up as medium-sized (0.01 to 0.1%) by frequency. The chain links TRBV12-3 or TRBV12-4 to TRBJ2-1; TCRdb designates TRBD2, a call that cannot be tested without DNA. This CDR3 comprises 16 residues. CDR3 protein: CASSTRSGRHYNEQFF.

This sequence joins TRBV6-6 and TRBJ2-1; the D call of TRBD1 rests on TCRdb alone, since no DNA is present to check it. The CDR3 runs 15 residues. Looked up from germline, CDR1 is MNHNY and CDR2 is SVGAGI (reference sequence). This chain's CDR3 is CASRGRTPLAGEQFF.

The genes are TRBV12-3 or TRBV12-4 and TRBJ1-2; TCRdb's D gene call, TRBD1, goes unchecked for lack of DNA. The CDR3 totals 15 residues. Here the CDR3 reads CASSTGTGLRYGYTF.

Measured by frequency, this clonotype is medium-sized (0.01 to 0.1%). This chain uses TRBV6-6 with TRBJ2-1. This CDR3 contains 16 residues. The germline V gene has CDR1 MNHNY and CDR2 SVGAGI (reference sequence). The CDR3 protein is CASSYRRTSSYNEQFF.

The chain recombines TRBV20-1 with TRBJ1-5. The length of the CDR3 is 15 residues. CDR1 is DFQATT, CDR2 SNEGSKA, per germline (reference sequence). CDR3 amino acids: CSARDRGRAYQPQHF.

In terms of frequency, this clonotype is medium-sized (0.01 to 0.1%). This CDR3 reads CASSQDPGTVDNEKLFF. The chain recombines TRBV14 with TRBJ1-4; TCRdb designates TRBD1, a call that cannot be tested without DNA. There are 17 residues in the CDR3. Germline CDR1 and CDR2: SGHDN and FVKESK.